The 25 T cell receptor beta chains reported below all come from one sample, sequenced in a study of T cell repertoires in cytomegalovirus infection. These receptors' antigens are unknown. TCRdb itself ran the reads through MiXCR, one entry per CDR3 protein. The sample records 450,000 to 650,000 distinct CDR3 sequences, about 40% being singletons. This sample comprised cultured PBMCs, obtained from culture after CMV antigen stimulation. The receptors come from a human donor in good health (CMV status not recorded). Some clones in this sample may be carry-over from other donors' samples.

This clonotype was seen only a few times. V usage is TRBV18 and J usage is TRBJ2-4; D unclear. In germline, CDR1 is KGHSH, CDR2 LQKENI. This CDR3 region has 12 residues. Trimming stripped 5 bases from V and 4 bases from J, with 6 bases between. The CDR3 protein is CASSGQKNIQYF. In DNA, the CDR3 is TGTGCCAGCTCAGGGCAAAAAAACATTCAGTACTTC.

This clonotype has only one observation. The rearrangement links TRBV6-6 to TRBJ1-5; TRBD1 aligns across 7 bases. Germline CDR1 and CDR2: MNHNY and SVGAGI (reference sequence). The CDR3 sequence is 14 residues long. Trimming removed 3 bases from V and 7 bases from J; junction bases left unmatched: 6. The CDR3 is CASSYEGARQPQHF. The CDR3, as DNA: TGTGCCAGCAGTTATGAGGGGGCGAGGCAGCCCCAGCATTTT.

This clonotype has at least ten counts. This rearrangement joins TRBV4-2 to TRBJ2-3; D is uncertain. V gave up 0 bases and J gave up 3 bases, with 10 bases separating them. The CDR3 runs to 15 residues. CDR1 is LGHNA and CDR2 is YNFKEQ in the germline V gene. The CDR3 nucleotides are TGTGCCAGCAGCCAAGACCGCCGAACTACAGATACGCAGTATTTT. This codes for CASSQDRRTTDTQYF.

This clonotype came up once. V and J are TRBV18 and TRBJ2-5; D unresolved. Trimming pared 6 bases from V and 5 bases from J, leaving 16 bases between. From germline, CDR1 is KGHSH and CDR2 LQKENI. This CDR3 spans 14 amino acids. DNA of the CDR3: TGTGCCAGCTCTTTAACGGCGGACGAGGAGACCCAGTACTTC. Protein sequence: CASSLTADEETQYF.

The V gene is TRBV11-2, the J gene TRBJ2-7, with TRBD2 as a possible D gene (5 bases). The CDR3 is 14 residues long. The germline V gene has CDR1 SGHAT and CDR2 FQNNGV. The V end lost 3 bases, the J end lost 5 bases, and 14 bases lay between the germline ends. The DNA for the CDR3 is TGTGCCAGCAGCTTGTACAGCCCGCGGGACGAGCAGTACTTC. Translation gives CASSLYSPRDEQYF. Combining the CDR3 with reference TRBV11-2 and TRBJ2-7 gives the whole variable domain EAGVAQSPRYKIIEKRQSVAFWCNPISGHATLYWYQQILGQGPKLLIQFQNNGVVDDSQLPKDRFSAERLKGVDSTLKIQPAKLEDSAVYLCASSLYSPRDEQYFGPGTRLTVT.

V and J are TRBV7-8 and TRBJ2-5; unclear D gene. The CDR3 consists of 13 residues. Germline lookup yields CDR1 SGHVS and CDR2 FQNEAQ. V lost 3 bases, J lost 2 bases, and 7 bases lay in between. In DNA, the CDR3 is TGTGCCAGCAGCTTGGGGATGCAAGAGACCCAGTACTTC. Protein: CASSLGMQETQYF.

In its sample, this clonotype was seen a few times. The chain recombines TRBV12-3 or TRBV12-4 with TRBJ2-5; D call uncertain. The CDR3 consists of 13 residues. Trimming left V 5 bases short and J 3 bases short, with 10 bases between. This CDR3 is CASSTGREETQYF. The CDR3 DNA reads TGTGCCAGCAGTACTGGACGGGAAGAGACCCAGTACTTC.

At least ten counts were recorded for this clonotype. The rearrangement joins TRBV7-2 to TRBJ1-2; D not resolved. CDR1 SGHTA and CDR2 FQGNSA come from the germline V gene. This CDR3 contains 18 residues. V was trimmed by 1 base and J by 0 bases, leaving 18 bases between them. The CDR3 DNA reads as TGTGCCAGCAGCTTAGAAGTATTAGGGATAGTAGCTAACTATGGCTACACCTTC. Its protein product is CASSLEVLGIVANYGYTF.

The V and J genes are TRBV6-8 and TRBJ2-1; TRBD2 agrees at 16 bases. The CDR3 length is 18 residues. CDR1 and CDR2 from the germline V gene are MNHGY and SAAAGT. The V gene end was trimmed by 7 bases and the J gene end by 2 bases; junction bases not matched to a gene: 8. The CDR3 protein is CASMGTSGGAFPYNEQFF. The DNA for the CDR3 is TGTGCCAGCATGGGGACTAGCGGGGGGGCTTTCCCCTACAATGAGCAGTTCTTC.

This clonotype was recorded many times. The rearrangement links TRBV7-2 to TRBJ1-1; D gene uncertain. This CDR3 is built from 14 residues. V lost 4 bases and J 4 bases, leaving 13 bases between the germline ends. From germline, CDR1 is SGHTA and CDR2 FQGNSA. CDR3 nucleotides: TGTGCCAGCAGCTCAAATGCGGTTGGCACTGAAGCTTTCTTT. This sequence encodes CASSSNAVGTEAFF.

The chain is built from TRBV6-2 or TRBV6-3 and TRBJ2-7, with D perhaps TRBD1 (6 bases). The germline V gene encodes CDR1 MNHEY and CDR2 SVGEGT. The CDR3 sequence is 12 residues long. Trimming shortened V by 6 bases and J by 2 bases, and 8 bases separated the two germline ends. The CDR3, as DNA: TGTGCCAGCAGACAGGGAACCTACGAGCAGTACTTC. It is translated as CASRQGTYEQYF.

This chain joins TRBV19 and TRBJ2-1; possibly TRBD1 or TRBD2 for D (6 bases each). The CDR3 length is 14 residues. V was cut by 7 bases and J by 4 bases, with 14 bases left in between. Germline loops: CDR1 LNHDA, CDR2 SQIVND (reference sequence). CDR3 nucleotide sequence: TGTGCCAGTAAGGAAGGGGGACTTTACAATGAGCAGTTCTTC. This gives the protein CASKEGGLYNEQFF.

The chain recombines TRBV7-2 with TRBJ2-1; no clear D gene. Germline CDR1 reads SGHTA; CDR2 reads FQGNSA. Trimming pared 1 base from V and 5 bases from J, leaving 6 bases between. The CDR3 totals 13 residues. CDR3 nucleotide sequence: TGTGCCAGCAGCTTAGACGGAAACAATGAGCAGTTCTTC. It specifies CASSLDGNNEQFF.

The rearrangement links TRBV5-5 to TRBJ2-5; D uncertain. This CDR3 contains 17 residues. With 0 bases removed from V and 10 bases from J, the gap between germline ends came to 25 bases. The germline V gene encodes CDR1 SGHKS and CDR2 YYEKEE (reference sequence). CDR3 loop: CASSLEGRARRERIQYF. CDR3 in DNA: TGTGCCAGCAGCTTGGAGGGTAGGGCACGTCGCGAGAGAATCCAGTACTTC.

The J gene is TRBJ2-2, the V gene TRBV11-3; D is tentatively TRBD1 or TRBD2 (5 bases each). Deletions cut 2 bases from V and 6 bases from J, with 13 bases between. The CDR3 extends over 15 amino acids. Germline CDR1 and CDR2: SGHNT and YENEEA. The CDR3 sequence is CASSLKRGSAGELFF. The CDR3 nucleotides are TGTGCCAGCAGCTTAAAGAGGGGTAGCGCCGGGGAGCTGTTTTTT.

This clonotype was observed a handful of times. V gene TRBV6-1 combines with J gene TRBJ1-6; D ambiguous. The germline V gene encodes CDR1 MNHNS and CDR2 SASEGT. The CDR3 is 16 residues long. Trimming left V 0 bases short and J 4 bases short, with 10 bases between. As DNA, the CDR3 is TGTGCCAGCAGTGAAGCCTTCGCTGCTTATAATTCACCCCTCCACTTT. Protein: CASSEAFAAYNSPLHF.

The rearrangement uses TRBV7-2 and TRBJ2-1, with D possibly matching TRBD2 (5 bases). Trimming left V 5 bases short and J 7 bases short, with 21 bases between. The length of the CDR3 is 16 residues. CDR1 and CDR2 from the germline V gene are SGHTA and FQGNSA. This CDR3 reads CASSLNMGGLGNEQFF. CDR3 bases: TGTGCCAGCAGCCTTAATATGGGCGGGTTAGGTAATGAGCAGTTCTTC. Based on the CDR3 plus reference TRBV7-2 and TRBJ2-1, the full variable domain is GAGVSQSPSNKVTEKGKDVELRCDPISGHTALYWYRQSLGQGLEFLIYFQGNSAPDKSGLPSDRFSAERTGGSVSTLTIQRTQQEDSAVYLCASSLNMGGLGNEQFFGPGTRLTVL.

This chain links TRBV11-2 with TRBJ1-3, with a tentative D call TRBD1 (5 bases). V shed 0 bases and J shed 8 bases, with 11 bases lying between them. Germline V gene sequence: CDR1 SGHAT, CDR2 FQNNGV. This CDR3 contains 14 residues. The CDR3 DNA sequence: TGTGCCAGCAGCTTAGAACAACGAGGGGACACCATATATTTT. This sequence encodes CASSLEQRGDTIYF.

The chain has TRBV20-1 and TRBJ2-7; the D gene is possibly TRBD2 (5 bases). The ends were cut back, 1 base at V and 7 bases at J, with 11 bases in the middle. The CDR3 consists of 12 residues. Germline V gene lookup returns CDR1 DFQATT and CDR2 SNEGSKA (reference sequence). The CDR3 coding sequence is TGCAGTGCTAGAGCGGGAAGTCGGGAGCAGTACTTC. Encoded protein: CSARAGSREQYF.

The rearrangement links TRBV7-2 to TRBJ1-6, with D hard to call. Germline CDR1 is SGHTA and CDR2 is FQGNSA. V was trimmed by 1 base and J by 10 bases, leaving 17 bases between them. This CDR3 has 16 amino acids. Written as DNA, the CDR3 is TGTGCCAGCAGCTTAGTTCGGGTCAGTTTGTTGTCACCCCTCCACTTT. Its protein is CASSLVRVSLLSPLHF.

This clonotype was seen a few times. This chain uses TRBV7-4 with TRBJ2-7; D ambiguous. Germline V gene sequence: CDR1 SGHVT, CDR2 SQSDAQ. Trimming took 5 bases from V and 6 from J, leaving 20 bases between them. CDR3 length equals 15 residues. CDR3 sequence reads: CASSPRGWVTIEQYF. The CDR3 region has the DNA TGTGCCAGCAGCCCACGAGGTTGGGTTACAATCGAGCAGTACTTC.

The rearrangement joins TRBV20-1 to TRBJ1-2; tentatively, D is TRBD1 (5 bases). Germline values: CDR1 DFQATT, CDR2 SNEGSKA (reference sequence). The CDR3 runs 13 residues. Deletions cut 6 bases from V and 1 base from J, with 12 bases between. CDR3 residues: CSATGDRNYGYTF. In DNA, the CDR3 is TGCAGTGCGACCGGGGACCGTAACTATGGCTACACCTTC.

This clonotype was counted only a few times. This chain links TRBV11-2 with TRBJ2-1; 14 bases agree with TRBD2. This CDR3 region has 17 residues. J gave up 4 bases and V 5 bases, and 7 bases lay outside the gene matches. The germline V gene encodes CDR1 SGHAT and CDR2 FQNNGV. The CDR3 region is CASSRLGLAGVYNEQFF. As DNA, the CDR3 is TGTGCCAGCAGCCGCTTGGGACTAGCGGGGGTATACAATGAGCAGTTCTTC.

In this sample, this clonotype turned up a few times. The chain uses TRBV7-9 and TRBJ2-3; D may be TRBD2 (5 bases). Germline lookup yields CDR1 SEHNR and CDR2 FQNEAQ (reference sequence). The CDR3 covers 17 residues. The V gene lost 5 bases and the J gene lost 0 bases, with 18 bases spanning the gap. The CDR3, as DNA: TGTGCCAGCAGCCATTCGCTAGCACGAGGTAGCACAGATACGCAGTATTTT. Protein sequence: CASSHSLARGSTDTQYF.

This clonotype has more than one count but fewer than ten. The chain is built from TRBV5-1 and TRBJ1-1; D gene ambiguous. With 0 bases removed from V and 9 bases from J, the gap between germline ends came to 12 bases. This CDR3 region has 13 residues. Germline loops: CDR1 SGHRS, CDR2 YFSETQ. CDR3 loop: CASSLDPSAQAFF. DNA of the CDR3: TGCGCCAGCAGCTTGGATCCGTCCGCCCAAGCTTTCTTT.